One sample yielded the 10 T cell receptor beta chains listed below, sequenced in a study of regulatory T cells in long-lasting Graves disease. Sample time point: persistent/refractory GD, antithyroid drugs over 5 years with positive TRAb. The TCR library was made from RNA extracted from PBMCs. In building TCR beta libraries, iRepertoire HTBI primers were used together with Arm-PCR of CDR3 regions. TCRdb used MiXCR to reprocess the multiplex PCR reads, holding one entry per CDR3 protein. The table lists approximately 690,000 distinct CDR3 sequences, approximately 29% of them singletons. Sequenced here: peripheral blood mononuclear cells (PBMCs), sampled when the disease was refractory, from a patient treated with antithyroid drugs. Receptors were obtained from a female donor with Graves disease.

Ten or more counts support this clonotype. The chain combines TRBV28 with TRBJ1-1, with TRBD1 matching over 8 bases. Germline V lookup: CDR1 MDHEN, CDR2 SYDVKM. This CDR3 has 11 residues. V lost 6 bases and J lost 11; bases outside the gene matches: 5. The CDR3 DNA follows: TGTGCCAGCAGGACCCACAGGGGGGCTTTCTTT. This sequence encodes CASRTHRGAFF. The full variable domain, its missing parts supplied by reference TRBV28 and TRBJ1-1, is DVKVTQSSRYLVKRTGEKVFLECVQDMDHENMFWYRQDPGLGLRLIYFSYDVKMKEKGDIPEGYSVSREKKERFSLILESASTNQTSMYLCASRTHRGAFFGQGTRLTVV.

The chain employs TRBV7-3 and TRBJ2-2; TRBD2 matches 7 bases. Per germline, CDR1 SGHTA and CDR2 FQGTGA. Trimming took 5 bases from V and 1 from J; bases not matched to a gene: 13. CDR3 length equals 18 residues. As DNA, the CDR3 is TGTGCCAGCAGCCCCCTGGGGGGGAGGATAGGGAACACCGGGGAGCTGTTTTTT. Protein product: CASSPLGGRIGNTGELFF.

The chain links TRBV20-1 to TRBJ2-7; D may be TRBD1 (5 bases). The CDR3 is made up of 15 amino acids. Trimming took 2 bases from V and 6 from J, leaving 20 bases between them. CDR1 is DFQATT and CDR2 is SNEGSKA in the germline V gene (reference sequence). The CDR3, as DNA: TGCAGTGCTAGACTAGGCGCAGGGCTGCTGGGCGAGCAGTACTTC. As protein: CSARLGAGLLGEQYF.

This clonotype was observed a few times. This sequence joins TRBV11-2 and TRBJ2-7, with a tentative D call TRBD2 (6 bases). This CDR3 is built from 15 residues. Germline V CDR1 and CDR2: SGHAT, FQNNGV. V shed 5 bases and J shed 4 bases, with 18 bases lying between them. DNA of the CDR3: TGTGCCAGCAGCCCAGCCTTCGGGGGACCGTACGAGCAGTACTTC. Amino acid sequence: CASSPAFGGPYEQYF. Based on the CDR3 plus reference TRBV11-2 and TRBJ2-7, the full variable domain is EAGVAQSPRYKIIEKRQSVAFWCNPISGHATLYWYQQILGQGPKLLIQFQNNGVVDDSQLPKDRFSAERLKGVDSTLKIQPAKLEDSAVYLCASSPAFGGPYEQYFGPGTRLTVT.

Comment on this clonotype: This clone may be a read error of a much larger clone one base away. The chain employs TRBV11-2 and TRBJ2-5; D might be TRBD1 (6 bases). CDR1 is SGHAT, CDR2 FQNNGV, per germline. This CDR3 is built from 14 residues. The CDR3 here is CASSLDQGSETQCF. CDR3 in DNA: TGTGCCAGCAGCTTAGATCAGGGGAGCGAGACCCAGTGCTTC.

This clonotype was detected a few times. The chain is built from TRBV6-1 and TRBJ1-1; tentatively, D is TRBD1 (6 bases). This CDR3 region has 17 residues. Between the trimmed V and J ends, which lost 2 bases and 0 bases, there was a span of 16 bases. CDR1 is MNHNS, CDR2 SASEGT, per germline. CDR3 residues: CASSERGRLGMNTEAFF. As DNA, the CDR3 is TGTGCCAGCAGTGAAAGGGGGAGGTTGGGGATGAACACTGAAGCTTTCTTT.

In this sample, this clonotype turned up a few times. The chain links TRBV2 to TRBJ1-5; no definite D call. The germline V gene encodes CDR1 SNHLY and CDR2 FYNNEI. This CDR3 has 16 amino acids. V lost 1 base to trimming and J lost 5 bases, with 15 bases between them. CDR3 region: CASSEGASPRDQPQHF. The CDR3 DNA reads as TGTGCCAGCAGTGAAGGAGCCTCACCCCGGGATCAGCCCCAGCATTTT.

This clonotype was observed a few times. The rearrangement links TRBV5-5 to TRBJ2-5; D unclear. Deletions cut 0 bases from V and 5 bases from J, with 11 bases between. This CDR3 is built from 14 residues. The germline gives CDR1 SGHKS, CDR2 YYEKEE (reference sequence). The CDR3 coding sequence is TGTGCCAGCAGCTTGGTAGGGTTTACGGAGACCCAGTACTTC. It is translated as CASSLVGFTETQYF.

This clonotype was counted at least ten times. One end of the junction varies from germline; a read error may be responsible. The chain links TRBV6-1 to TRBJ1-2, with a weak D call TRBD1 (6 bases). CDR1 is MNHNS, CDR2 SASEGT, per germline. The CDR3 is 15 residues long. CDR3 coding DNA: TGTGCCAGCAGCGAAGCCCAACTCGGGGGCTTTGGCTACACCTTC. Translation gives CASSEAQLGGFGYTF.

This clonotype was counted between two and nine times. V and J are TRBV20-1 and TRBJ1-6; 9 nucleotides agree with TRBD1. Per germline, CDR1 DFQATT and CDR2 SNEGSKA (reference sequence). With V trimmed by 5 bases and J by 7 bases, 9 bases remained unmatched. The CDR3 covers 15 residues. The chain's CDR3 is CSADKTGTGNSPLHF. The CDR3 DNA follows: TGCAGTGCTGATAAAACCGGGACAGGGAATTCACCCCTCCACTTT.